Sequencing of this TCR beta chain was carried out in a study of identical twins. This clonotype was detected a few times. The CDR3 length is 10 residues. Germline lookup yields CDR1 DFQATT and CDR2 SNEGSKA (reference sequence). Trimming took 6 bases from V and 6 from J, leaving 9 bases between them. MiXCR, applied by TCRdb to the 5' RACE reads, yields one record per CDR3 protein. The data show 450,000 or so distinct CDR3 sequences, with approximately 25% seen just once and about 2.7% held by the top ten. This sample also appeared in a second study, on T cells expressing NK-cell markers. In that study: HCMV serostatus: seven of eight sequenced donors positive, one negative. For several experiments, T cell sorting was restricted to the alpha-beta TCR population by means of an anti-gamma-delta TCR antibody. These clonotypes additionally ranked first within the CD3+CD56-NKG2C+ fraction of a handful of donors. Clones of NKG2C+ T cells that had expanded were of unclear HCMV specificity.

The V and J genes are TRBV20-1 and TRBJ2-7, with D unclear. Sequences were obtained from CD4+ T cells sorted from blood. This clonotype was obtained from a woman between 18 and 29 years old in good health. For the CDR3, the DNA is TGCAGTGCAACCCGGCTCGAGCAGTACTTC. Translating gives CSATRLEQYF.